These 26 T cell receptor beta chains originate from one sample sequenced in a study of blood T cell repertoires in COVID-19. Assay used: immunoSEQ multiplex PCR; TCRdb lists only in-frame clones, some missing. The sample lists about 170,000 clones, 70% to 85% occurring once. The sequenced sample was PBMCs or T cells enriched from blood (not recorded which). These receptors all come from a man aged 45-60 years who had recovered from COVID-19.

The V call is TRBV28, the J call TRBJ2-5; 7 bases are a match to TRBD2. Germline lookup yields CDR1 MDHEN and CDR2 SYDVKM. The CDR3 totals 16 residues. V trimming: 6 bases; J trimming: 5 bases; junction bases outside the gene matches: 15. CDR3 loop: CASRTSGTMGVETQYF. The DNA for the CDR3 is TGTGCCAGCAGAACATCCGGGACTATGGGAGTGGAGACCCAGTACTTC.

V gene TRBV6-6 combines with J gene TRBJ2-7; D is possibly TRBD2 (5 bases). CDR3 length: 15 amino acids. The V gene lost 6 bases and the J gene lost 0 bases, with 15 bases spanning the gap. Germline values: CDR1 MNHNY, CDR2 SVGAGI (reference sequence). The CDR3 DNA follows: TGTGCCAGCAGCCGATCACTAGGGAGCTCCTACGAGCAGTACTTC. This translates into CASSRSLGSSYEQYF.

The genes are TRBV7-9 and TRBJ1-1; unclear D gene. This CDR3 comprises 11 residues. Germline V gives CDR1 SEHNR, CDR2 FQNEAQ (reference sequence). Trimming pared 5 bases from V and 8 bases from J, leaving 9 bases between. This chain's CDR3 is CASSRTGEAFF. The DNA for the CDR3 is TGTGCCAGCAGCCGGACGGGGGAAGCTTTCTTT.

The chain is built from TRBV3-1 (or the pseudogene TRBV3-2) and TRBJ2-3, with D tentatively TRBD1 (5 bases). Germline V gene data show CDR1 as LGHDT and CDR2 as YNNKEL (reference sequence). Trimming shortened V by 3 bases and J by 5 bases, and 15 bases separated the two germline ends. This CDR3 comprises 15 residues. The CDR3 nucleotides read TGTGCCAGCAGCCAGACAGAAAGCCCCGTAGATACGCAGTATTTT. Amino acid sequence: CASSQTESPVDTQYF.

This sequence joins TRBV25-1 and TRBJ1-6, with no clear D. V dropped 4 bases and J dropped 8 bases, with 12 bases sitting between them. The germline CDR1 and CDR2 sequences are MGHDK and SYGVNS. The CDR3 covers 14 residues. The CDR3 sequence: CASSAPYRDSPLHF. CDR3 nucleotide sequence: TGTGCCAGCAGTGCACCCTACAGAGATTCACCCCTCCACTTT.

The chain carries TRBV3-1 (or the pseudogene TRBV3-2) and TRBJ1-2, with TRBD1 matching over 11 bases. Germline V CDR1 and CDR2: LGHDT, YNNKEL (reference sequence). Trimming at V came to 5 bases and at J to 5 bases, leaving 4 bases not matched to a gene. The length of the CDR3 is 14 residues. CDR3 DNA sequence: TGTGCCAGCAGCTTCCGGGACAGGGGGTATGGCTACACCTTC. It codes for CASSFRDRGYGYTF.

The gene calls are TRBV7-2 and TRBJ2-2, with TRBD1 identical over 7 bases. This CDR3 has 17 amino acids. V trimming: 5 bases; J trimming: 4 bases; junction bases outside the gene matches: 13. The germline CDR1 and CDR2 sequences are SGHTA and FQGNSA. The CDR3 sequence is CASSKNLRGIGTGELFF. The CDR3 bases are TGTGCCAGCAGCAAAAACCTCAGGGGGATTGGCACCGGGGAGCTGTTTTTT.

The chain recombines TRBV6-6 with TRBJ1-5; a possible D gene is TRBD1 (6 bases). This CDR3 contains 15 residues. The germline CDR1 and CDR2 sequences are MNHNY and SVGAGI (reference sequence). Trimming left V 2 bases short and J 4 bases short, with 12 bases between. The CDR3 DNA follows: TGTGCCAGCAGTTACGCACAGGGAGGGAATCAGCCCCAGCATTTT. Protein: CASSYAQGGNQPQHF.

The J gene is TRBJ2-5, the V gene TRBV13; 10 bases map to TRBD2. The trim removed 6 bases at V and 0 bases at J, leaving 7 bases unmatched. Germline V gene sequence: CDR1 PRHDT, CDR2 FYEKMQ (reference sequence). This CDR3 contains 16 residues. This CDR3 is CASSPLLAGHQETQYF. The CDR3 DNA follows: TGTGCCAGCAGTCCACTACTAGCGGGGCACCAAGAGACCCAGTACTTC. Full variable domain (remainder filled in from reference TRBV13 and TRBJ2-5): AAGVIQSPRHLIKEKRETATLKCYPIPRHDTVYWYQQGPGQDPQFLISFYEKMQSDKGSIPDRFSAQQFSDYHSELNMSSLELGDSALYFCASSPLLAGHQETQYFGPGTRLLVL.

This sequence joins TRBV7-9 and TRBJ2-2; TRBD2 is a possible D gene (5 bases). The CDR3 consists of 15 residues. CDR1 SEHNR and CDR2 FQNEAQ come from the germline V gene (reference sequence). Trimming cost V 1 base and J 10 bases, with 16 bases left between them. In DNA, the CDR3 is TGTGCCAGCAGCTTAGGGACTGGGGATAAGACGGAGCTGTTTTTT. Encoded protein: CASSLGTGDKTELFF.

This sequence joins TRBV19 and TRBJ2-3; the D is unclear. The germline CDR1 and CDR2 sequences are LNHDA and SQIVND (reference sequence). The CDR3 is 12 residues long. The V gene lost 5 bases and the J gene lost 1 base, with 4 bases spanning the gap. DNA of the CDR3: TGTGCCAGTAGTCCTCGCACAGATACGCAGTATTTT. Translating gives CASSPRTDTQYF.

The chain employs TRBV7-9 and TRBJ2-1, with TRBD2 matching over 10 bases. Trimming at V came to 5 bases and at J to 10 bases, leaving 11 bases not matched to a gene. CDR3 length: 15 residues. Germline V CDR1 and CDR2: SEHNR, FQNEAQ (reference sequence). CDR3 sequence (DNA): TGTGCCAGCAGCGTGAGCGGGGGGGCCGGTGCAGAGCAGTTCTTC. This translates into CASSVSGGAGAEQFF.

The chain is built from TRBV5-1 and TRBJ1-1, with 7 bases that match TRBD1. V dropped 4 bases and J dropped 1; count of bases not matched to a gene: 4. The CDR3 extends over 14 amino acids. Germline CDR1 SGHRS, CDR2 YFSETQ. CDR3 loop: CASSVTGSNTEAFF. DNA for the CDR3: TGCGCCAGCAGCGTGACAGGGTCGAACACTGAAGCTTTCTTT.

J is TRBJ1-1 and V is TRBV28; D is possibly TRBD1 (5 bases). The CDR3 has 15 amino acids. Looked up from germline, CDR1 is MDHEN and CDR2 is SYDVKM. V lost 0 bases and J 0 bases, leaving 8 bases between the germline ends. CDR3 sequence (DNA): TGTGCCAGCAGTTTATGGAAGGGGCTGAACACTGAAGCTTTCTTT. Residues: CASSLWKGLNTEAFF.

The chain employs TRBV18 and TRBJ1-2; no firm D call. The germline V and J ends were trimmed by 5 bases and 4 bases, with 11 bases remaining between them. Germline V gene sequence: CDR1 KGHSH, CDR2 LQKENI. CDR3 length: 13 amino acids. The CDR3 DNA is TGTGCCAGCTCAACGGACTCGCTCTATGGCTACACCTTC. Amino acid sequence: CASSTDSLYGYTF.

The chain recombines TRBV9 with TRBJ1-3; D gene unclear. Germline V CDR1 and CDR2: SGDLS, YYNGEE. The CDR3 is 16 amino acids. Trimming stripped 0 bases from V and 0 bases from J, with 10 bases between. The CDR3 DNA reads as TGTGCCAGCAGCGTAGGTGGCTCTGGCTCTGGAAACACCATATATTTT. As protein: CASSVGGSGSGNTIYF.

The chain employs TRBV4-1 and TRBJ2-2, with TRBD1 matching over 7 bases. This CDR3 spans 16 amino acids. V shed 1 base and J 7 bases; nucleotides not matched to a gene: 9. Germline V gives CDR1 MGHRA, CDR2 YSYEKL. The CDR3 nucleotides are TGCGCCAGCAGCCAAGCCCTGACAGGGCCGGGCGGGGAGCTGTTTTTT. It yields the protein CASSQALTGPGGELFF.

The rearrangement uses TRBV6-4 and TRBJ1-1; D is uncertain. The CDR3 is made up of 16 amino acids. CDR1 MRHNA and CDR2 SNTAGT come from the germline V gene. Trimming cost V 4 bases and J 0 bases, with 15 bases left between them. The CDR3 coding sequence is TGTGCCAGCAGTGTTCAGGCACTCGGAATGAACACTGAAGCTTTCTTT. Translated: CASSVQALGMNTEAFF.

V and J are TRBV5-1 and TRBJ1-1; perhaps TRBD1 as D (6 bases). The germline gives CDR1 SGHRS, CDR2 YFSETQ. V gave up 4 bases and J gave up 1 base, with 17 bases separating them. The CDR3 contains 16 residues. For the CDR3, the DNA is TGCGCCAGCAGCCCGCTGGGGCGGGGGGCGAACACTGAAGCTTTCTTT. Translating it yields CASSPLGRGANTEAFF.

The chain couples TRBV29-1 to TRBJ1-1; a weak D match, TRBD1 (6 bases). The CDR3 extends over 12 amino acids. The V end lost 4 bases, the J end lost 0 bases, and 6 bases lay between the germline ends. CDR1 is SQVTM and CDR2 is ANQGSEA in the germline V gene. The CDR3 DNA reads as TGCAGCGTTGGGACAGTGAACACTGAAGCTTTCTTT. The encoded protein is CSVGTVNTEAFF.

The chain employs TRBV7-3 and TRBJ1-1, with TRBD1 identical over 9 bases. Losses at the gene ends were 5 bases for V and 5 bases for J; bases not matched to a gene: 6. From germline, CDR1 is SGHTA and CDR2 FQGTGA. The CDR3 sequence is 14 residues long. The DNA for the CDR3 is TGTGCCAGCAGCCCGACAGGGGGGATTACTGAAGCTTTCTTT. Its translation is CASSPTGGITEAFF.

The rearrangement links TRBV15 to TRBJ1-2; D remains ambiguous. This CDR3 has 14 residues. Trimming stripped 1 base from V and 1 base from J, with 7 bases between. Germline CDR1 LNHNV, CDR2 YYDKDF (reference sequence). The CDR3 loop is CATSRVARNYGYTF. The DNA of the CDR3 is TGTGCCACCAGCAGAGTTGCGCGTAACTATGGCTACACCTTC.

The gene calls are TRBV28 and TRBJ2-5; 11 bases are shared with TRBD2. Trimming removed 5 bases from V and 5 bases from J; junction bases left unmatched: 13. Per the germline V gene, CDR1 is MDHEN and CDR2 is SYDVKM. This CDR3 region has 17 residues. CDR3 DNA sequence: TGTGCCAGCAGTCCCATCCTAGCGGGGGGTTTTTCGGAGACCCAGTACTTC. As protein: CASSPILAGGFSETQYF.

The gene calls are TRBV3-1 (or the pseudogene TRBV3-2) and TRBJ2-2; 8 positions match TRBD1. This CDR3 is built from 18 residues. The trim removed 7 bases at V and 4 bases at J, leaving 17 bases unmatched. Germline CDR1 reads LGHDT; CDR2 reads YNNKEL (reference sequence). For the CDR3, the DNA is TGTGCCAGCAACCCCTCTCCCAGGGGGCTCCGGGGCACCGGGGAGCTGTTTTTT. This translates into CASNPSPRGLRGTGELFF.

The rearrangement uses TRBV5-1 and TRBJ1-1; TRBD1 matches at 8 bases. CDR1 SGHRS and CDR2 YFSETQ come from the germline V gene. The CDR3 loop spans 16 amino acids. The ends lost 3 bases at V and 1 base at J; junction bases unmatched: 8. The CDR3 loop reads CASSWDRQGPNTEAFF. The CDR3 region has the DNA TGCGCCAGCAGCTGGGATCGACAGGGGCCGAACACTGAAGCTTTCTTT.

This clone was seen just once. The chain has TRBV28 and TRBJ2-7, with TRBD1 as a possible D gene (6 bases). Trimming left V 4 bases short and J 1 base short, with 14 bases between. Germline V gene sequence: CDR1 MDHEN, CDR2 SYDVKM. The CDR3 covers 15 residues. The CDR3 nucleotides read TGTGCCAGCAGTTCGCAAGGGACATGGTCCTACGAGCAGTACTTC. Translation gives CASSSQGTWSYEQYF.